Reported below is one T cell receptor (beta chain). The antigen is undetermined. TCRdb's copy holds only in-frame clones and misses some; the assay was immunoSEQ multiplex PCR. The sample includes some 200,000 clones, just over 90% of them seen just once. This entry is derived from a study of T cell responses to AZD1222 COVID-19 vaccine. Study-wide results and limits: Across spike, vaccine-associated CD4 TCRs were found, dominant at 160-218 and 743-854. Per reports, nearly half of all spike-specific TCRs target regions that are unmutated in variants.

This sequence was found in an adult who received the MenACWY meningococcal vaccine as a control. The sample consisted of peripheral blood, taken 28 days after the second dose of the MenACWY control vaccine.

The CDR3 loop reads CASSEGGKKLFF. The CDR3 DNA follows: TGTGCCAGCAGTGAAGGGGGGAAAAAACTGTTTTTT. The chain combines TRBV2 with TRBJ1-4; the D gene is possibly TRBD1 (5 bases). The CDR3 consists of 12 residues. Germline V CDR1 and CDR2: SNHLY, FYNNEI. V was cut by 1 base and J by 9 bases, with 6 bases left in between.